The rows below give T cell receptor beta chains drawn from one sample of a study of T cell changes during pregnancy in multiple sclerosis. Data came from immunoSEQ multiplex PCR; TCRdb stores just in-frame clones and leaves some out. The data hold 25,000 to 40,000 clones, with around 91% observed a single time. The sequenced sample was CD8+ T cells from peripheral blood mononuclear cells, obtained in the second trimester of pregnancy. Receptor source: a female donor in good health, enrolled as a control in a pregnancy study. CDR3s include the opening cysteine and the closing phenylalanine or tryptophan. D genes are given only for firm matches.

D gene,V gene,J gene,CDR3 DNA,CDR3 protein
TRBD2,TRBV4-2,TRBJ2-2,TGTGCCAGCAGCCACCTGAGAGCTAGCGGGGCCACCGGGGAGCTGTTTTTT,CASSHLRASGATGELFF
TRBD2,TRBV6-5,TRBJ2-1,TGTGCCAGCAGGAGTACGGGACTAGGGTCCAATGAGCAGTTCTTC,CASRSTGLGSNEQFF
NA,TRBV27,TRBJ1-5,TGTGCCAGCAGTTTTGCGCAGCCCCAGCATTTT,CASSFAQPQHF
NA,TRBV30,TRBJ2-7,TGTGCCTGGCGACTTCCGGACAGTTTCTCCTACGAGCAGTACTTC,CAWRLPDSFSYEQYF
NA,TRBV15,TRBJ1-6,TGTGCCACCAGCTCCACAGGGTGGGCCAATTCACCCCTCCACTTT,CATSSTGWANSPLHF
TRBD1,TRBV7-9,TRBJ2-2,TGTGCCAGCATCAAGGGGGCTGACGGGGAGCTGTTTTTT,CASIKGADGELFF
TRBD2,TRBV13,TRBJ2-3,TGTGCCAGCAGCTTAGATTCCCCCCCCCGGGAGGGTGCCCCCACAGATACGCAGTATTTT,CASSLDSPPREGAPTDTQYF
NA,TRBV5-5,TRBJ1-1,TGTGCCAGCAGCTTGGCCGCGGGCCGAGAAGCTTTCTTT,CASSLAAGREAFF
TRBD2,TRBV11-2,TRBJ2-1,TGTGCCAGCAGCTTAGATAGGGACTATTACAATGAGCAGTTCTTC,CASSLDRDYYNEQFF
NA,TRBV10-3,TRBJ2-7,TGTGCCATCAGTGAGGCTGGGGCCTCCTACGAGCAGTACTTC,CAISEAGASYEQYF
NA,TRBV2,TRBJ2-3,TGTGCCAGCAGTTACAGGTCTAGCACAGATACGCAGTATTTT,CASSYRSSTDTQYF
NA,TRBV19,TRBJ2-5,TGTGCCAGTAGTATGACAGTAGATCAAGAGACCCAGTACTTC,CASSMTVDQETQYF
NA,TRBV4-1,TRBJ1-1,TGCGCCAGCCACCCCGGACAACTGAACACTGAAGCTTTCTTT,CASHPGQLNTEAFF